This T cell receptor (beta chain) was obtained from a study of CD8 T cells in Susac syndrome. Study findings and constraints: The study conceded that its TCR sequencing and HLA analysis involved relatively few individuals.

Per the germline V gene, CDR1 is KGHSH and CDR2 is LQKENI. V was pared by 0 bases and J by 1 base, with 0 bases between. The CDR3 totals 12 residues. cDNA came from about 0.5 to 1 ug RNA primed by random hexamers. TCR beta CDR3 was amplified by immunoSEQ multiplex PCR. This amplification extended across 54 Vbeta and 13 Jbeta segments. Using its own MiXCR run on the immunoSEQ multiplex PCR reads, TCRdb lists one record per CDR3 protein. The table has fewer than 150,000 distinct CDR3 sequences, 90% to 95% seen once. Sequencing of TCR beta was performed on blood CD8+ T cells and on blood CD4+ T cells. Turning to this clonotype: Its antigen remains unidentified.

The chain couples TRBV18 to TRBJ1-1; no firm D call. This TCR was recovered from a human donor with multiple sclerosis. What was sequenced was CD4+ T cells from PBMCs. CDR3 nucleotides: TGTGCCAGCTCACCACCGAACACTGAAGCTTTCTTT. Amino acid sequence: CASSPPNTEAFF.